This T cell receptor beta chain was identified in a study of PD-1 blockade in classical Hodgkin lymphoma. Study results and limitations: Newly diagnosed patients had baseline TCR diversity that was reportedly lower than that of healthy donors. Patients starting nivolumab under 1 year after ASCT were excluded.

Relapse after autologous stem cell transplantation occurred in every patient, and brentuximab vedotin exposure varied. Complete response, partial response or progressive disease constituted the best response categories observed. In regard to this clone: The antigen remains undetermined.

This CDR3 comprises 13 residues. CDR1 and CDR2 (germline): SGHRS, YFSETQ. Trimming stripped 1 base from V and 4 bases from J, with 8 bases between. Clones were sequenced by immunoSEQ multiplex PCR, and TCRdb holds only the in-frame ones, with some missing. The sample comprises about 76,000 clones, 75% to 90% of which are singletons, and about 20% rests with the top ten. Source: peripheral blood mononuclear cells (PBMCs), taken at baseline. This TCR came from a human donor with classical Hodgkin lymphoma. The chain links TRBV5-1 to TRBJ1-2, with D unresolved. The CDR3, as DNA: TGCGCCAGCAGCTTGCTCGAAGGCTATGGCTACACCTTC. It encodes CASSLLEGYGYTF.